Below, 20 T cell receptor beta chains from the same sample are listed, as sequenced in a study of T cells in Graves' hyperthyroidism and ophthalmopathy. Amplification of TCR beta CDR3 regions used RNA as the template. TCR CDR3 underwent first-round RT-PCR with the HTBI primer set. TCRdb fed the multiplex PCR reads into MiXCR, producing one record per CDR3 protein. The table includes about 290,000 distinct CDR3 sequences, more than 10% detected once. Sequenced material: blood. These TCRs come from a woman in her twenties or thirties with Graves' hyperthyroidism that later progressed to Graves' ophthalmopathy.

This chain's CDR3 is CASFGPGDHKGGPSINEQFF. CDR3 in DNA: TGTGCCAGCTTTGGGCCGGGGGACCACAAGGGGGGCCCTTCAATCAATGAGCAGTTCTTC. The genes are TRBV6-1 and TRBJ2-1; D may match TRBD1 or TRBD2 (6 bases each). This CDR3 has 20 residues. V was cut by 8 bases and J by 6 bases, with 35 bases left in between. Germline CDR1 reads MNHNS; CDR2 reads SASEGT.

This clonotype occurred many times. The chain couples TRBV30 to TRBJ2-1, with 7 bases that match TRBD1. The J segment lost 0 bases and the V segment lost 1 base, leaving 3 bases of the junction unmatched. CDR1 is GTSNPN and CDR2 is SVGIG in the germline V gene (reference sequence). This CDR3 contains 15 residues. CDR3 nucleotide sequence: TGTGCCTGGAGTGGGGGGACAGCCTCCTACAATGAGCAGTTCTTC. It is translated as CAWSGGTASYNEQFF.

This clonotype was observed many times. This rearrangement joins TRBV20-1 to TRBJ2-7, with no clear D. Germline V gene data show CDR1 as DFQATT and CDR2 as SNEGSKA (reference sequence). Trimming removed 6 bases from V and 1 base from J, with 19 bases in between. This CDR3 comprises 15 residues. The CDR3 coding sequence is TGCAGTGCAACGCACCCACTGGGTAGTTCCTACGAGCAGTACTTC. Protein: CSATHPLGSSYEQYF.

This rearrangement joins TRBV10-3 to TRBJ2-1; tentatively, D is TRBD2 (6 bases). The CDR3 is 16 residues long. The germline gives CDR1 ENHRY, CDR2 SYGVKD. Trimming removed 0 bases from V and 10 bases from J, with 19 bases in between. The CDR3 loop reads CAISESPGTGPTEQFF. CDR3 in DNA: TGTGCCATCAGTGAGTCCCCCGGGACTGGGCCAACGGAGCAGTTCTTC.

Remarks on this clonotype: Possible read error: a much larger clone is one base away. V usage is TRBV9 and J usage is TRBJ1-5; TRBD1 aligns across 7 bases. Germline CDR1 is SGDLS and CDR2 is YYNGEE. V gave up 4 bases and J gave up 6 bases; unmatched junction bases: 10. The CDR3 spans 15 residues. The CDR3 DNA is TGTGCCAGCAGCCCACAACAGGGGCTGAGTCAGCCCCAGCATTTT. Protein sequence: CASSPQQGLSQPQHF.

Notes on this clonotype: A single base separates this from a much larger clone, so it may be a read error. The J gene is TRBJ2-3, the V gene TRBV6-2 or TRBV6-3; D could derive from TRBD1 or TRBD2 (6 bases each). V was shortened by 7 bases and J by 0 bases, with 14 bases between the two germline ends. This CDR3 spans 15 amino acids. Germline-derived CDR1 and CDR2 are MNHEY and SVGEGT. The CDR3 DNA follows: TGTGCCAGCACCTTAGGGGGGTTTAGCACAGATACGCAGTATTTT. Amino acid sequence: CASTLGGFSTDTQYF.

The CDR3 DNA reads as TGTGCCAGCAGCTCCCCTCTGGGGGGAGGGCCCAGCGGGGCAGATACGCAGTATTTT. Its translation is CASSSPLGGGPSGADTQYF. The chain carries TRBV5-4 and TRBJ2-3; TRBD2 matches 7 bases. CDR3 length: 19 amino acids. The ends lost 3 bases at V and 4 bases at J; junction bases unmatched: 20. Germline V lookup: CDR1 SGHNT, CDR2 YYREEE (reference sequence).

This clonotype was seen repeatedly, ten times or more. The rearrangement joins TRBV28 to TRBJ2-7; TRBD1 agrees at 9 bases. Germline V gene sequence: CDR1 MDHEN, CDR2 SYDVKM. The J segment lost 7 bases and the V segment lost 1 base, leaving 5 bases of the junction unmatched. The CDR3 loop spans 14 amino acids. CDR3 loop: CASSLLGTGLEQYF. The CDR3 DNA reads TGTGCCAGCAGTTTATTAGGGACAGGGCTTGAGCAGTACTTC.

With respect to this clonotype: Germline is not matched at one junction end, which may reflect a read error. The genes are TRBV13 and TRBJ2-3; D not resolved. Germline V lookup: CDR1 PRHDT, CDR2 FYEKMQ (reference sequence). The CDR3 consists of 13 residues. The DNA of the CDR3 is TGTGCCAGCAGCTTAGGGGGTGCAGATATGCAGTATTTT. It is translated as CASSLGGADMQYF. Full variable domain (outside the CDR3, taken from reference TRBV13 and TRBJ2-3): AAGVIQSPRHLIKEKRETATLKCYPIPRHDTVYWYQQGPGQDPQFLISFYEKMQSDKGSIPDRFSAQQFSDYHSELNMSSLELGDSALYFCASSLGGADMQYFGPGTRLTVL.

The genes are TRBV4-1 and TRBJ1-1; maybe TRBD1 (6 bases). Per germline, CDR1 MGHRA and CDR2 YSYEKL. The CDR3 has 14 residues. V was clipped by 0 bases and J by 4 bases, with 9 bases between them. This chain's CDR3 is CASSQEQGPTEAFF. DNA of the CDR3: TGCGCCAGCAGCCAAGAACAGGGTCCCACTGAAGCTTTCTTT.

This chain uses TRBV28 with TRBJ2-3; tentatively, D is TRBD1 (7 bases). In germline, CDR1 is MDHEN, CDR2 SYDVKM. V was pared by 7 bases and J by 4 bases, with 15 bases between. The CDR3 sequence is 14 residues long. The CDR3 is CASKEGARADTQYF. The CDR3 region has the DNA TGTGCCAGCAAGGAGGGGGCGAGGGCAGATACGCAGTATTTT.

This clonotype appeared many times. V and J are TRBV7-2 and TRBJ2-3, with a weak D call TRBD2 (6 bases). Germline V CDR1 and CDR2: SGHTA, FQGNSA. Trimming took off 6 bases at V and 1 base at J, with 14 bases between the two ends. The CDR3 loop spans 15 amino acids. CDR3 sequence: CASSLRPGGTDTQYF. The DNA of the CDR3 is TGTGCCAGCAGTCTGAGGCCGGGGGGCACAGATACGCAGTATTTT.

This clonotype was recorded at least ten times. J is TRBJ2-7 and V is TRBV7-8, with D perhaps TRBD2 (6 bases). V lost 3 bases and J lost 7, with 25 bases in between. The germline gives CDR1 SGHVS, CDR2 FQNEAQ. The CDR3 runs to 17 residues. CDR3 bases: TGTGCCAGCAGCTTCGCGAAACTAGCTATACCTCTTGTTGAGCAGTACTTC. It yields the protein CASSFAKLAIPLVEQYF.

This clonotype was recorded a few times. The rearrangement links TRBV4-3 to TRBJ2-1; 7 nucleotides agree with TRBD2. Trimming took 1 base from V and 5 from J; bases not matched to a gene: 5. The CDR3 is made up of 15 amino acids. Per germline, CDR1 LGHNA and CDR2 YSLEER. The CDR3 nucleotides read TGCGCCAGCAGCCAAGGAGCGGGAATCAACAATGAGCAGTTCTTC. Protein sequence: CASSQGAGINNEQFF.

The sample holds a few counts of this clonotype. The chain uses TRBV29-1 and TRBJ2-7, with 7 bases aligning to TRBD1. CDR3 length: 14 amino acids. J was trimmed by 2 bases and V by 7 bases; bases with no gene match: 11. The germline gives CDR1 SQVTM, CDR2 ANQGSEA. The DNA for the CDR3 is TGCAGCGCCGTACCGGGGCAGGGGGCCTACGAGCAGTACTTC. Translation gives CSAVPGQGAYEQYF.

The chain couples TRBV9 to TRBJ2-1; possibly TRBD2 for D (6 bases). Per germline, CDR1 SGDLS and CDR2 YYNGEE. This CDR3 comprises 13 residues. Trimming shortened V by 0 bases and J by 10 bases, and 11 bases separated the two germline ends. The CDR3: CASSVGDLEEQFF. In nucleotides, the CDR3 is TGTGCCAGCAGCGTAGGGGACTTGGAAGAGCAGTTCTTC.

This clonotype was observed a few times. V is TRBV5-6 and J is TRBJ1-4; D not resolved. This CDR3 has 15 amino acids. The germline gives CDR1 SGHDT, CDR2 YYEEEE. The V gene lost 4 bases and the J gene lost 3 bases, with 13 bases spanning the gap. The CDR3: CASSPGVGSNEKLFF. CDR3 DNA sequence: TGTGCCAGCAGCCCCGGGGTCGGGTCTAATGAAAAACTGTTTTTT. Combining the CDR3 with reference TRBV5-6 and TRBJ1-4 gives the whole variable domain DAGVTQSPTHLIKTRGQQVTLRCSPKSGHDTVSWYQQALGQGPQFIFQYYEEEERQRGNFPDRFSGHQFPNYSSELNVNALLLGDSALYLCASSPGVGSNEKLFFGSGTQLSVL.

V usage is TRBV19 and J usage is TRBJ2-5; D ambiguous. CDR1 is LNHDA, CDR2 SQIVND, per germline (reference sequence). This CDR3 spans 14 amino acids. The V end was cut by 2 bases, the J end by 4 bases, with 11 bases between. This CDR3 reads CASSISGIGETQYF. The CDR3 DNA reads TGTGCCAGTAGTATATCTGGGATCGGAGAGACCCAGTACTTC.

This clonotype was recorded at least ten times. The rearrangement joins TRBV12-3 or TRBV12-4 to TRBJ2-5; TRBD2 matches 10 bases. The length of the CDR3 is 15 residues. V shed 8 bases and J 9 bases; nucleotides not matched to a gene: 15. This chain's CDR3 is CASGRTSGEVGPQYF. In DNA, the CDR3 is TGTGCCAGCGGCCGGACTAGCGGCGAGGTTGGGCCCCAGTACTTC.

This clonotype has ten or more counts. The CDR3 reads CASSLSPGAGELFF. Here the CDR3 DNA reads TGCGCCAGCAGCTTGTCACCGGGCGCCGGGGAGCTGTTTTTT. J is TRBJ2-2 and V is TRBV5-1; D unresolved. The CDR3 spans 14 residues. Per the germline V gene, CDR1 is SGHRS and CDR2 is YFSETQ. V lost 1 base and J 6 bases, leaving 10 bases between the germline ends. Full variable domain (remainder filled in from reference TRBV5-1 and TRBJ2-2): KAGVTQTPRYLIKTRGQQVTLSCSPISGHRSVSWYQQTPGQGLQFLFEYFSETQRNKGNFPGRFSGRQFSNSRSEMNVSTLELGDSALYLCASSLSPGAGELFFGEGSRLTVL.